This TCR beta chain was sequenced in a study of Tregs in tolerant kidney transplant recipients. This clone registers medium-sized (0.01 to 0.1%) by frequency. Its antigen is as yet unknown. The read halts 3 residues ahead of the CDR3 end, with the missing end drawn from the germline J gene. FACS sorting followed a roughly six-day coculture of CFSE-labeled recipient PBMCs with irradiated graft donor PBMCs. TCRdb's table, derived via immunoSEQ multiplex PCR, lists solely in-frame clones and lacks some. The table for this sample gives around 2,000 clones. V was pared by 2 bases and J by 2 bases, with 9 bases of the junction left unmatched. Germline V gene sequence: CDR1 KGHSY, CDR2 FQNENV. This CDR3 is 17 amino acids long. Overall study results and limits: Activated donor B cell expansion appeared to reveal the most relevant donor-specific TCRbeta repertoire. Few patients were studied, so findings need validation in larger groups. Nucleotide sequences could not be compared across some patients' samples due to primer changes.

The rearrangement links TRBV16 to TRBJ2-3, with 8 bases matching TRBD1. Material: CD4+ T cells from blood cultured with allogeneic cells, obtained before the transplant. The source is a human patient who received a combined kidney and bone marrow transplant. CDR3: CASSQRYGQGVTDTQYF. CDR3 DNA (partial): TGTGCCAGCAGCCAACGGTACGGACAGGGAGTCACAGATACG.